The clone carrying this T cell receptor (beta chain) was observed a few times. What it binds is not known. RNA transcripts provided the source from which TCR beta CDR3 regions were amplified. The TCR CDR3 first-round RT-PCR relied on the HTBI primer set. TCRdb itself ran the multiplex PCR reads through MiXCR, one entry per CDR3 protein. This sample carries a few hundred thousand distinct CDR3 sequences, roughly 18% of them seen once, and the ten largest clones take about 45%. The data are from a study of T cells in Graves' hyperthyroidism and ophthalmopathy. Study-wide results and caveats: The majority of expanded thyroid clonotypes above 0.001 also appeared in blood. From stable hyperthyroidism, ophthalmopathy was set apart by a 13 V-J model.

Graves' hyperthyroidism showing no ophthalmopathy progression within 18 months was considered stable. PBMCs were sourced from approximately 9 ml fresh peripheral blood. CDR1 is DFQATT and CDR2 is SNEGSKA in the germline V gene (reference sequence). Trimming removed 2 bases at V and 3 bases at J, with 14 bases between. The CDR3 is 14 amino acids. The receptor comes from a man aged 35-49 years with Graves' hyperthyroidism. The V and J genes are TRBV20-1 and TRBJ2-7; TRBD2 might be the D (6 bases). Input material: blood. This chain's CDR3 is CSARSQRAIYEQYF. The CDR3 DNA is TGCAGTGCTAGATCCCAGCGGGCCATCTACGAGCAGTACTTC.